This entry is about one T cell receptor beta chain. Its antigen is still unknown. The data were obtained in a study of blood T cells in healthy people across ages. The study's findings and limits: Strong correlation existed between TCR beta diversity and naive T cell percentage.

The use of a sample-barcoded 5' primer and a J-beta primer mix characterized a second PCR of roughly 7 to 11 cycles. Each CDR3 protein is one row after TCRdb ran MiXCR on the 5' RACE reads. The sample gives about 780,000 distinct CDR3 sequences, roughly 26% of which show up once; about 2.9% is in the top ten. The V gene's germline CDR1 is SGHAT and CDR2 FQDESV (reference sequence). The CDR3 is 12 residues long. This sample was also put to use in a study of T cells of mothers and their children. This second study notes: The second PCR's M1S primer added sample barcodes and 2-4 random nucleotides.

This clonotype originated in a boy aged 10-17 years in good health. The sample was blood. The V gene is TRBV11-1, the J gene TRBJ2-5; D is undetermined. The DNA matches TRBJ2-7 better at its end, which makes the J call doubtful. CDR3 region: CASSPQTYEQYF. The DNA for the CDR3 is TGTGCCAGCAGTCCACAGACCTACGAGCAGTACTTC.